The text below deals with one T cell receptor beta chain. This clonotype has just a few counts. Its target antigen remains unknown. One base away there is no much larger clone; base qualities are not given. The data were obtained in a study of T cells after yellow fever vaccination (dated by TCRdb to between 2017 and 2020). Concerning the study at large: The SMART-Seq v4 Ultra Low Input RNA kit was used to prepare libraries from fractions with low cell numbers. Blood was collected at multiple timepoints before and after primary and secondary immunization, and bulk PBMC replicates and cell subsets were isolated. Bulk TCR alpha and beta repertoires were sequenced longitudinally to track T-cell clones before and after primary and booster YFV17D yellow fever vaccination. Two healthy male donors, one aged 18 to 30 and one aged 30 to 40 years, made up the cohort.

What the work shows at the level of the full study, not this receptor alone: A small share of clonotypes occurred in both CD4 and CD8 compartments, likely arising from convergent recombination. Most clones expanded after primary vaccination were re-detected after the booster (around 96% of CD4 and 88% of CD8), suggesting broad memory maintenance. Because only a couple of donors were included in the study, the extent to which the findings can be generalized is limited. The secondary T-cell response was weaker than the primary response but faster, peaking on day 5 instead of day 15. Computational filtering was required because FACS-sorted repertoires could contain abundant contaminating clonotypes from the bulk population.

The treatment or condition label of this sample denotes: live attenuated yellow fever vaccine strain. At every blood-draw timepoint, two biological replicates of bulk PBMCs were collected. PBMCs were isolated from peripheral blood using a standard Ficoll-Paque protocol. TriZol was used to extract RNA from bulk PBMCs, CD4 and CD8 fractions, and dextramer-positive and dextramer-negative fractions. At the junction V is shortened by 5 bases and J by 6 bases, with 14 bases in between. Spanning cysteine to phenylalanine, the CDR3 consists of 14 amino acids. The kept DNA is CDR3 alone, 42 bases in frame from the first base. The germline V gene provides CDR1 LGHNA and CDR2 YNFKEQ. TCR cDNA was synthesized by 5'RACE template switching, through which a universal primer site and unique molecular identifiers were introduced. Priming of cDNA synthesis was performed from both the TCR alpha and TCR beta constant segments. Library amplification used two PCR steps, and the second PCR step added sample barcodes and sequencing adapters. Libraries were sequenced on Illumina HiSeq 2500 (2x100 bp) or NovaSeq (2x150 bp). The authors' analysis ran thus. MIGEC was used to demultiplex reads and collapse the reads into UMI consensus sequences, and MiXCR was used for V(D)J alignment. Clonotypes responding to the vaccine were identified with edgeR on replicate PBMC samples, with the criteria of FDR below 0.01 and a log2 fold change above 5 up to day 15. CD4 or CD8 identity was assigned to each bulk clonotype according to whether the clonotype was present at higher abundance in the sequenced CD4 repertoire or the sequenced CD8 repertoire. TCRdb trimmed public reads at Q25 via fastp, called clones via MiXCR and kept in-frame beta chains. CDR3 protein sequences are deduplicated, and each keeps its most common genes and DNA. It is TCRdb's table, rather than the study itself, that gives the V and J calls and clone size. This sample is represented by roughly 300,000 distinct CDR3 sequences; 8% to 9.5% of them were singletons. The top ten hold approximately 18% of the sample.

Here the chain combines TRBV4-2 and TRBJ2-1; 6 matching bases give a weak D call of TRBD2. The sequence derives from a man in his late teens or twenties who received the YFV17D yellow fever vaccine. The sample here was PBMCs, taken around 45 days after the first yellow fever vaccination. CDR3 protein: CASSDRDWGNEQFF. The bases read TGTGCCAGCAGCGACCGGGACTGGGGCAATGAGCAGTTCTTC.